Listed below are T cell receptor beta chains from one sample, sequenced in a study of cytomegalovirus exposure and HLA in healthy donors. The protocol was immunoSEQ multiplex PCR, while the TCRdb copy is restricted to in-frame clones and leaves out a portion. This sample carries about 190,000 clones, around 87% of them seen once, and the ten largest clones take around 0.98%. Sequencing input: PBMCs. These receptors were taken from a boy younger than 10 in good health and CMV-seronegative. The CDR3 runs from the conserved cysteine through the conserved F or W. A D gene is named only where the DNA matches it firmly. Clone size is shown for a subset of rows, as once, few, many or a class of expanded clone.

cdr3_nt	cdr3_aa	d_call	j_call	v_call	clone_size
TGTGCCAGCAGTTCTAACCGGGAGGGGGCCATGGAAAAACTGTTTTTT	CASSSNREGAMEKLFF	TRBD1	TRBJ1-4	TRBV28	.
TGTGCCAGCAGCTTCCCCCGGACAGGGCATGAAAAACTGTTTTTT	CASSFPRTGHEKLFF	TRBD1	TRBJ1-4	TRBV7-9	few
TGTGCCAGCAGCCAAGTACGTAGGACAGGGACCTACGAGCAGTACTTC	CASSQVRRTGTYEQYF	TRBD1	TRBJ2-7	TRBV14	.
TGTGCCAGCAGCTTCTTGGCAGGGAAGGGTCGGGCTGAAGCTTTCTTT	CASSFLAGKGRAEAFF	.	TRBJ1-1	TRBV5-4	.
TGCGCCAGCAGCCAAGATCGAGGGAATCTAGGTTTAGGGACCCAGTACTTC	CASSQDRGNLGLGTQYF	.	TRBJ2-5	TRBV4-1	.
TGTGCCAGCAGCTCCGGGACTCCAACCCGCCTAGGCTCCGAGCAGTACTTC	CASSSGTPTRLGSEQYF	.	TRBJ2-7	TRBV7-3	.
TGTGCCAGCAGGGGGGCGGGGGTAGCCAATGAGCAGTTCTTC	CASRGAGVANEQFF	.	TRBJ2-1	TRBV25-1	.
TGTGCCAGCAGTTTAGTTTCGACAGGGCGCTCTGGAAACACCATATATTTT	CASSLVSTGRSGNTIYF	TRBD1	TRBJ1-3	TRBV28	.
TGTGCCAGCAGCCGGGAAGTCGTCGAGCAGTACTTC	CASSREVVEQYF	.	TRBJ2-7	TRBV11-2	.
TGCAGTGCTAGAGTGGGCGGGGGCTACACCTTC	CSARVGGGYTF	.	TRBJ1-2	TRBV20-1	.
TGTGCCAGTAGGTCAGGGGTTGGCTACACCTTC	CASRSGVGYTF	.	TRBJ1-2	TRBV19	.
TGTGCCAGCAGCTTAGTTGACATTGGGACTGAAGCTTTCTTT	CASSLVDIGTEAFF	.	TRBJ1-1	TRBV7-6	few
TGCGCCAGCAACCTACTAGCGGGAGGCACAGATACGCAGTATTTT	CASNLLAGGTDTQYF	TRBD2	TRBJ2-3	TRBV5-1	.
TGCGCCAGCAGCTTGGATCCCGCTAACTATGGCTACACCTTC	CASSLDPANYGYTF	.	TRBJ1-2	TRBV5-1	.
TGTGCCAGTAGTCCAAGGGACCATAGCGGCGGCGGGGAGCTGTTTTTT	CASSPRDHSGGGELFF	.	TRBJ2-2	TRBV19	.
TGTGCCAGCAGCTTAGCTCAGGGCACCGGGGAGCTGTTTTTT	CASSLAQGTGELFF	.	TRBJ2-2	TRBV7-2	.
TGTGCCAGCAGCTTGGGACCCGCGGTAGGCTCCTACGAGCAGTACTTC	CASSLGPAVGSYEQYF	.	TRBJ2-7	TRBV5-4	.
TGTGCCAGCGGACACAGGGCCACGAACACCGGGGAGCTGTTTTTT	CASGHRATNTGELFF	.	TRBJ2-2	TRBV7-2	once
TGCGCCAGCAGAACTAGCGACTCCTACAATGAGCAGTTCTTC	CASRTSDSYNEQFF	TRBD2	TRBJ2-1	TRBV5-1	.
TGTGCCAGCAGCAACGGAGGGTTGGGCAGGGCTCTCAATCAGCCCCAGCATTTT	CASSNGGLGRALNQPQHF	.	TRBJ1-5	TRBV28	.
TGCGCCAGCAGCAGGACTAGCGGATGCAATGAGCAGTTCTTC	CASSRTSGCNEQFF	TRBD2	TRBJ2-1	TRBV23-1	.
TGCGCCAGCAGCTCTTCGGGACAGGGGAATGAAAAACTGTTTTTT	CASSSSGQGNEKLFF	TRBD1	TRBJ1-4	TRBV5-1	.
TGTGCCAGCAGCTTGGCGGACAGAAGCCACCTAAATGAAAAACTGTTTTTT	CASSLADRSHLNEKLFF	.	TRBJ1-4	TRBV5-8	.
TGTGCCAGCAGTGAAACTTTGCAGGCCAACGCTTGGCCCCAGCATTTT	CASSETLQANAWPQHF	.	TRBJ1-5	TRBV6-1	.
TGTGCCAGCAGGGTCACGGACACCATATATTTT	CASRVTDTIYF	.	TRBJ1-3	TRBV2	few
TGTGCCAGCAGTTACTCGAGTGACAAGAACACTGAAGCTTTCTTT	CASSYSSDKNTEAFF	.	TRBJ1-1	TRBV6-5	.
TGTGCCAGCAGTGAAAAGGAGGGCACGACCTACGAGCAGTACTTC	CASSEKEGTTYEQYF	.	TRBJ2-7	TRBV6-1	.
TGTGCCAGCAGCGTTAGGTCGGCGGGAGAATACAATGAGCAGTTCTTC	CASSVRSAGEYNEQFF	TRBD2	TRBJ2-1	TRBV9	.
TGTGCCAGCAGTTTATCGGCAGGCAATCAGCCCCAGCATTTT	CASSLSAGNQPQHF	.	TRBJ1-5	TRBV27	.
TGTGCCAGCAGCCCTCAGATGGGCGGAAACACCATATATTTT	CASSPQMGGNTIYF	.	TRBJ1-3	TRBV14	.
TGTGCCAGCCGCTACGCAGGGGACAATGAGCAGTTCTTC	CASRYAGDNEQFF	.	TRBJ2-1	TRBV27	.
TGTGCCAGCAGCCGACAGGGGAGCGCAGATACGCAGTATTTT	CASSRQGSADTQYF	TRBD1	TRBJ2-3	TRBV9	.
TGTGCCAGCAGCCACAAGGGCGGGAATTATGGCTACACCTTC	CASSHKGGNYGYTF	.	TRBJ1-2	TRBV4-2	.
TGTGCCAGCAGGCAGTTGAACACCGGGGAGCTGTTTTTT	CASRQLNTGELFF	.	TRBJ2-2	TRBV6-6	.
TGTGCCAGCAGCTTGGGACTAGCGGGAGACAATGAGCAGTTCTTC	CASSLGLAGDNEQFF	TRBD2	TRBJ2-1	TRBV5-4	.
TGTGCCAGCTCACCAGGAGGCAGGTCCCGGCAGCCCCAGCATTTT	CASSPGGRSRQPQHF	.	TRBJ1-5	TRBV18	.
TGTGCCGCGAGAAAGGGGCTTAGCAATCAGCCCCAGCATTTT	CAARKGLSNQPQHF	.	TRBJ1-5	TRBV19	.
TGTGCCAGCAGCGTCTTCGGGGCAGGGGGTAACACCGGGGAGCTGTTTTTT	CASSVFGAGGNTGELFF	TRBD1	TRBJ2-2	TRBV9	.
TGTGCCAGCAGCTTAGAATCTCAGGGGCGGTCAGAGACCCAGTACTTC	CASSLESQGRSETQYF	.	TRBJ2-5	TRBV7-9	.
TGTGCCAGCTCAAGGACAGGGGAAGAGACCCAGTACTTC	CASSRTGEETQYF	TRBD1	TRBJ2-5	TRBV18	.
TGTGCCAGTAGTAAATTACGGAGCGGGGGGTCATCATACAATGAGCAGTTCTTC	CASSKLRSGGSSYNEQFF	TRBD2	TRBJ2-1	TRBV19	.
TGCAGCGTTGAGGGGGGCGGGGGCTACAATGAGCAGTTCTTC	CSVEGGGGYNEQFF	.	TRBJ2-1	TRBV29-1	few
TGCGCCAGCAGCTTCCGACACACCTACGAGCAGTACTTC	CASSFRHTYEQYF	.	TRBJ2-7	TRBV5-1	.
TGTGCCAGCAGCGAGAAGCCAGTAGCGGGAGGTTTCAATGAGCAGTTCTTC	CASSEKPVAGGFNEQFF	TRBD2	TRBJ2-1	TRBV9	.
TGTGCCAGCAGCCAGGGCATGGCCTATGGCTACACCTTC	CASSQGMAYGYTF	.	TRBJ1-2	TRBV28	.
TGTGCCAGCCGCGCATCGTCAAGACTCTCCTACGAGCAGTACTTC	CASRASSRLSYEQYF	.	TRBJ2-7	TRBV6-1	.
TGCGCCAGCAAGGAAGGGGGCGAGACTGAAGCTTTCTTT	CASKEGGETEAFF	TRBD1	TRBJ1-1	TRBV5-1	.
TGTGCCAGCAGTTCGGACAGGGTACGGACTGAAGCTTTCTTT	CASSSDRVRTEAFF	TRBD1	TRBJ1-1	TRBV2	.
TGTGCCAGCAGCTCCTCGGGACAGGGGCTCGGGGGAGAAAAACTGTTTTTT	CASSSSGQGLGGEKLFF	TRBD1	TRBJ1-4	TRBV9	.
TGTGCCTGGCTAGGGGCGGGGAATGGTTACGATGGCTACACCTTC	CAWLGAGNGYDGYTF	.	TRBJ1-2	TRBV30	.
TGTGCCAGCAGCCCTCCTAACAGGAAGCAGTACTTC	CASSPPNRKQYF	.	TRBJ2-7	TRBV7-9	.
TGCGCCAGCAGCTTGAGCCCGGACAGGGTCACCGGGGAGCTGTTTTTT	CASSLSPDRVTGELFF	TRBD1	TRBJ2-2	TRBV5-1	.
TGCGCCAGCAGCTGGACAGGTGGTGAAAAACTGTTTTTT	CASSWTGGEKLFF	TRBD1	TRBJ1-4	TRBV5-1	few
TGTGCCAGCAGACGACAGTACAATGAGCAGTTCTTC	CASRRQYNEQFF	.	TRBJ2-1	TRBV5-5	.
TGTGCCAGCAGTCGGGGGTCGGGGGAGACCCAGTACTTC	CASSRGSGETQYF	.	TRBJ2-5	TRBV5-6	once
TGTGCCAGCAGTCGGGTAGTGAACAATGAGCAGTTCTTC	CASSRVVNNEQFF	.	TRBJ2-1	TRBV28	.
TGTGCCAGCAGCGAAATACCGGGGGCAGATACGCAGTATTTT	CASSEIPGADTQYF	.	TRBJ2-3	TRBV6-5	.
TGTGCCAGCAGCGGCGGGACTAGCGCGATTTTCACAGATACGCAGTATTTT	CASSGGTSAIFTDTQYF	TRBD2	TRBJ2-3	TRBV7-9	.
TGCGCCAGCAGCCAAGATAAGGGAGACACTGAAGCTTTCTTT	CASSQDKGDTEAFF	.	TRBJ1-1	TRBV4-1	.
TGTGCCAGCACCACAGGTGGGATTTGGACCCAGCATTTT	CASTTGGIWTQHF	.	TRBJ1-5	TRBV6-1	few